This T cell receptor beta chain derives from a study of blood T cell repertoires in COVID-19. V gave up 0 bases and J gave up 2 bases, with 9 bases separating them. The germline gives CDR1 MNHEY, CDR2 SVGEGT. The CDR3 sequence is 15 residues long. Using immunoSEQ multiplex PCR, the repertoire was profiled, and TCRdb retains in-frame clones only, with some absent. The sample lists fewer than 200,000 clones; roughly 91% were seen once. This chain connects TRBV6-2 or TRBV6-3 to TRBJ2-3, with D perhaps matching TRBD2 (5 bases). Input material: peripheral blood. This sequence was found in a man aged 50 to 59 who had recovered from COVID-19. The CDR3 spells CASSYSGLSTDTQYF. In DNA, the CDR3 is TGTGCCAGCAGTTACTCAGGACTCTCCACAGATACGCAGTATTTT.